Presented here are 32 T cell receptor beta chains from one specimen sequenced in a study of cytotoxic CD8 clonotypes in ibrutinib-treated CLL. The repertoire was sequenced with immunoSEQ multiplex PCR; TCRdb's copy has only in-frame clones and lacks some. The table lists about 330,000 clones, 67% of them singletons. The sample in question was PBMCs, obtained after 36 months of ibrutinib treatment. These TCRs come from a human donor with chronic lymphocytic leukemia.

This clone came up once. The chain couples TRBV15 to TRBJ1-1; a weak D match, TRBD1 (5 bases). V was shortened by 4 bases and J by 1 base, with 7 bases between the two germline ends. Germline assignment: CDR1 LNHNV and CDR2 YYDKDF (reference sequence). This CDR3 region has 13 residues. CDR3 amino acids: CATSTDRNTEAFF. The DNA for the CDR3 is TGTGCCACCAGCACAGACAGGAACACTGAAGCTTTCTTT.

This rearrangement joins TRBV14 to TRBJ2-3; D possibly corresponds to TRBD1 (5 bases). The CDR3 consists of 12 residues. Germline values: CDR1 SGHDN, CDR2 FVKESK. V was clipped by 4 bases and J by 5 bases, with 7 bases between them. CDR3 protein: CASSRQGDTQYF. DNA of the CDR3: TGTGCCAGCAGCCGCCAGGGAGATACGCAGTATTTT.

The V call is TRBV18, the J call TRBJ2-5; D remains unclear. Trimming removed 2 bases from V and 0 bases from J, with 7 bases in between. Germline lookup yields CDR1 KGHSH and CDR2 LQKENI. CDR3 size: 14 residues. CDR3 bases: TGTGCCAGCTCACCAGATCAGTACCAAGAGACCCAGTACTTC. Its translation: CASSPDQYQETQYF.

The chain combines TRBV19 with TRBJ2-7; D may match TRBD1 or TRBD2 (5 bases each). The CDR3 totals 13 residues. Germline CDR1 LNHDA, CDR2 SQIVND (reference sequence). The V end lost 8 bases, the J end lost 3 bases, and 14 bases lay between the germline ends. The CDR3, as DNA: TGTGCCAGTTCTCCGACTGGGGGCTACGAGCAGTACTTC. Translating gives CASSPTGGYEQYF.

The chain couples TRBV19 to TRBJ1-5; D not certain. Trimming stripped 8 bases from V and 1 base from J, with 9 bases between. Germline assignment: CDR1 LNHDA and CDR2 SQIVND (reference sequence). The CDR3 covers 13 residues. The CDR3 region has the DNA TGTGCCAGTCAAAGGATAAGCAATCAGCCCCAGCATTTT. It translates to CASQRISNQPQHF.

The V and J genes are TRBV9 and TRBJ2-3; 10 bases map to TRBD2. The CDR3 covers 15 residues. The germline V gene encodes CDR1 SGDLS and CDR2 YYNGEE. V was pared by 0 bases and J by 4 bases, with 2 bases of the junction left unmatched. The CDR3 nucleotides read TGTGCCAGCAGCGTAGCAGCGGGAGGGGCAGATACGCAGTATTTT. This codes for CASSVAAGGADTQYF. Filled out from reference TRBV9 and TRBJ2-3, the complete variable domain reads DSGVTQTPKHLITATGQRVTLRCSPRSGDLSVYWYQQSLDQGLQFLIQYYNGEERAKGNILERFSAQQFPDLHSELNLSSLELGDSALYFCASSVAAGGADTQYFGPGTRLTVL.

The chain uses TRBV28 and TRBJ1-2, with D possibly TRBD1 on 5 matching bases. V lost 4 bases to trimming and J lost 0 bases, with 12 bases between them. There are 15 residues in the CDR3. The V gene's germline CDR1 is MDHEN and CDR2 SYDVKM. The CDR3 DNA reads TGTGCCAGCAGTTCCTCGCCAGGGTCTAACTATGGCTACACCTTC. Protein: CASSSSPGSNYGYTF.

This chain links TRBV19 with TRBJ2-1, with D perhaps matching TRBD2 (6 bases). In germline, CDR1 is LNHDA, CDR2 SQIVND (reference sequence). This CDR3 spans 12 amino acids. The V and J ends lost 8 bases and 8 bases respectively, with 13 bases between them. CDR3 amino acids: CASPVREDEQFF. The DNA of the CDR3 is TGTGCCAGTCCTGTGAGGGAGGATGAGCAGTTCTTC.

The gene calls are TRBV2 and TRBJ2-7, with 10 bases fitting TRBD2. The V segment lost 10 bases and the J segment 3 bases; nucleotides outside the gene matches: 9. Per germline, CDR1 SNHLY and CDR2 FYNNEI. This CDR3 comprises 14 residues. This CDR3 reads CATKREGRNYEQYF. The CDR3 DNA follows: TGTGCCACCAAGCGGGAGGGCCGAAACTACGAGCAGTACTTC.

This sequence joins TRBV29-1 and TRBJ1-5; 7 nucleotides match TRBD1. V dropped 6 bases and J dropped 4; count of bases not matched to a gene: 6. This CDR3 has 13 residues. CDR1 is SQVTM, CDR2 ANQGSEA, per germline. The CDR3 DNA sequence: TGCAGCGTCGGGGACAGCCCGAATCAGCCCCAGCATTTT. The encoded protein is CSVGDSPNQPQHF.

J is TRBJ2-2 and V is TRBV5-1; D is uncertain. This CDR3 contains 12 residues. Germline values: CDR1 SGHRS, CDR2 YFSETQ. V lost 5 bases and J lost 6, with 8 bases in between. The CDR3 loop is CASREDSGELFF. CDR3 DNA sequence: TGCGCCAGCAGAGAAGATTCCGGGGAGCTGTTTTTT.

V is TRBV9 and J is TRBJ1-2; D unclear. The CDR3 runs 17 residues. Germline-derived CDR1 and CDR2 are SGDLS and YYNGEE. The V gene lost 0 bases and the J gene lost 2 bases, with 17 bases spanning the gap. The CDR3 nucleotides are TGTGCCAGCAGCGTAGGCGTCCGTGGAAATTACAACTATGGCTACACCTTC. It is translated as CASSVGVRGNYNYGYTF. The whole variable domain, remainder taken from reference TRBV9 and TRBJ1-2, is DSGVTQTPKHLITATGQRVTLRCSPRSGDLSVYWYQQSLDQGLQFLIQYYNGEERAKGNILERFSAQQFPDLHSELNLSSLELGDSALYFCASSVGVRGNYNYGYTFGSGTRLTVV.

The sample holds a few counts of this clone. This chain joins TRBV6-6 and TRBJ1-2; tentatively, D is TRBD1 (5 bases). Germline CDR1 is MNHNY and CDR2 is SVGAGI (reference sequence). The CDR3 sequence is 12 residues long. Deletions cut 7 bases from V and 5 bases from J, with 11 bases between. CDR3 nucleotide sequence: TGTGCCAGCAACCCCCGGGGGTATGGCTACACCTTC. Translated, it gives CASNPRGYGYTF.

The rearrangement joins TRBV6-5 to TRBJ2-1; 10 bases fit TRBD2. Germline V gene lookup returns CDR1 MNHEY and CDR2 SVGAGI. The CDR3 is 14 residues long. V lost 6 bases, J lost 8 bases, and 7 bases stayed unmatched. The CDR3 nucleotides read TGTGCCAGCAGACTGGGACTAGCGAGAGATGAGCAGTTCTTC. Its translation: CASRLGLARDEQFF.

The chain has TRBV2 and TRBJ2-7; TRBD2 matches at 10 bases. From germline, CDR1 is SNHLY and CDR2 FYNNEI. The CDR3 loop spans 14 amino acids. After removal of 5 bases from V and 4 bases from J, the junction contained 5 bases not matched to a gene. CDR3 amino acids: CASSSSGGTYEQYF. Here the CDR3 DNA reads TGTGCCAGCAGTTCTAGCGGGGGTACGTACGAGCAGTACTTC.

V and J are TRBV10-2 and TRBJ1-2; D gene unclear. The V end was cut by 7 bases, the J end by 4 bases, with 10 bases between. CDR1 is WSHSY and CDR2 is SAAADI in the germline V gene. The CDR3 is made up of 12 amino acids. CDR3 nucleotides: TGCGCCAGCACCGACATCCCCTATGGCTACACCTTC. Protein sequence: CASTDIPYGYTF.

The V call is TRBV6-5, the J call TRBJ2-3; 13 bases align to TRBD2. Germline-derived CDR1 and CDR2 are MNHEY and SVGAGI. J was trimmed by 4 bases and V by 5 bases; bases with no gene match: 3. The length of the CDR3 is 15 residues. The DNA of the CDR3 is TGTGCCAGCAGTCACGGACTAGCGGGGGCAGATACGCAGTATTTT. It translates to CASSHGLAGADTQYF.

The chain uses TRBV2 and TRBJ2-5, with 7 bases aligning to TRBD1. V shed 6 bases, J shed 2 bases, and the junction held 6 bases outside the gene matches. CDR1 is SNHLY, CDR2 FYNNEI, per germline. This CDR3 region has 14 residues. The CDR3 spells CASRKRQGQETQYF. The CDR3 DNA reads as TGTGCCAGCAGGAAACGACAGGGTCAAGAGACCCAGTACTTC. The full variable domain, rest sourced from reference TRBV2 and TRBJ2-5, is EPEVTQTPSHQVTQMGQEVILRCVPISNHLYFYWYRQILGQKVEFLVSFYNNEISEKSEIFDDQFSVERPDGSNFTLKIRSTKLEDSAMYFCASRKRQGQETQYFGPGTRLLVL.

V is TRBV18 and J is TRBJ2-7; maybe TRBD2 (5 bases). The length of the CDR3 is 12 residues. V lost 6 bases to trimming and J lost 6 bases, with 12 bases between them. The germline V gene has CDR1 KGHSH and CDR2 LQKENI. The CDR3 coding sequence is TGTGCCAGCTCTCTTTCCCGGGGCGAGCAGTACTTC. Its protein is CASSLSRGEQYF.

The V and J genes are TRBV5-1 and TRBJ2-7; TRBD2 matches 12 bases. This CDR3 region has 17 residues. Trimming at V came to 2 bases and at J to 0 bases, leaving 6 bases not matched to a gene. Germline V gene lookup returns CDR1 SGHRS and CDR2 YFSETQ. CDR3 nucleotide sequence: TGCGCCAGCAGCTTATTCGGACTAGCGGGGTCCTCCTACGAGCAGTACTTC. Residues: CASSLFGLAGSSYEQYF.

The rearrangement links TRBV27 to TRBJ2-1; D gene uncertain. The V end was cut by 8 bases, the J end by 5 bases, with 16 bases between. The CDR3 length is 14 residues. The germline V gene has CDR1 MNHEY and CDR2 SMNVEV (reference sequence). The CDR3 DNA sequence: TGTGCCAGCCGTCTCTTAGAGATCAACAATGAGCAGTTCTTC. It is translated as CASRLLEINNEQFF.

J is TRBJ2-3 and V is TRBV12-5, with D maybe TRBD1 (5 bases). The germline V and J ends were trimmed by 0 bases and 0 bases, with 10 bases remaining between them. Germline CDR1 LGHNT, CDR2 FRNRAP. CDR3 length equals 16 residues. The CDR3 loop is CASGLVAGWSTDTQYF. The CDR3 DNA reads as TGTGCTAGTGGTTTGGTAGCAGGGTGGAGCACAGATACGCAGTATTTT. Based on the CDR3 plus reference TRBV12-5 and TRBJ2-3, the full variable domain is DARVTQTPRHKVTEMGQEVTMRCQPILGHNTVFWYRQTMMQGLELLAYFRNRAPLDDSGMPKDRFSAEMPDATLATLKIQPSEPRDSAVYFCASGLVAGWSTDTQYFGPGTRLTVL.

This rearrangement joins TRBV7-9 to TRBJ1-2, with TRBD1 matching 8 bases. The junction had 5 bases not matched to a gene; V was cut back by 0 bases and J by 2 bases. The CDR3 covers 16 residues. Germline assignment: CDR1 SEHNR and CDR2 FQNEAQ (reference sequence). CDR3 nucleotides: TGTGCCAGCAGCTTAGCCGTAGGACAGGGCAACTATGGCTACACCTTC. This gives the protein CASSLAVGQGNYGYTF.

This clone has just one count. V gene TRBV7-6 combines with J gene TRBJ2-7, with D possibly being TRBD1 (6 bases). The ends were cut back, 0 bases at V and 3 bases at J, with 9 bases in the middle. Per the germline V gene, CDR1 is SGHVS and CDR2 is FNYEAQ. The CDR3 is 14 residues long. The CDR3 coding sequence is TGTGCCAGCAGCTTAGCGGGGGCCTTCTACGAGCAGTACTTC. The encoded protein is CASSLAGAFYEQYF.

The rearrangement uses TRBV5-1 and TRBJ1-3, with TRBD1 identical over 9 bases. The CDR3 spans 16 residues. Trimming removed 4 bases from V and 0 bases from J; junction bases left unmatched: 5. CDR1 is SGHRS, CDR2 YFSETQ, per germline. This CDR3 is CASSLDRGFSGNTIYF. The CDR3 nucleotides are TGCGCCAGCAGCCTGGACAGGGGATTCTCTGGAAACACCATATATTTT.

This chain links TRBV9 with TRBJ2-6, with 10 bases matching TRBD1. V lost 7 bases to trimming and J lost 0 bases; unmatched junction nucleotides: 7. In germline, CDR1 is SGDLS, CDR2 YYNGEE. The CDR3 consists of 17 residues. Here the CDR3 reads CASYDRGPSSGANVLTF. CDR3 in DNA: TGTGCCAGCTATGACAGGGGGCCAAGCTCTGGGGCCAACGTCCTGACTTTC.

The chain joins TRBV28 to TRBJ1-2; D not certain. The CDR3 extends over 11 amino acids. Germline CDR1 is MDHEN and CDR2 is SYDVKM. V lost 1 base and J lost 6, with 3 bases in between. DNA for the CDR3: TGTGCCAGCAGTTTATTTGATGGCTACACCTTC. Translated, it gives CASSLFDGYTF.

This chain uses TRBV6-6 with TRBJ1-2; D ambiguous. The CDR3 is 10 residues long. Germline V gene data show CDR1 as MNHNY and CDR2 as SVGAGI (reference sequence). Trimming removed 5 bases at V and 10 bases at J, with 8 bases between. Here the CDR3 DNA reads TGTGCCAGCAGTCCCCCCCTCTACACCTTC. Protein product: CASSPPLYTF.

This chain uses TRBV19 with TRBJ2-6; 7 bases map to TRBD1. Germline CDR1 reads LNHDA; CDR2 reads SQIVND (reference sequence). J lost 0 bases, V lost 6 bases, and 14 bases had no gene match. The CDR3 is 19 residues long. The CDR3 protein is CASSKHAGTVASGANVLTF. The CDR3 DNA reads as TGTGCCAGTAGCAAACACGCCGGGACAGTAGCCTCTGGGGCCAACGTCCTGACTTTC.

This clone was observed a handful of times. The gene calls are TRBV2 and TRBJ2-7; D might be TRBD1 or TRBD2, each matching 6 bases. Germline CDR1 is SNHLY and CDR2 is FYNNEI. The CDR3 loop spans 13 amino acids. The V and J ends lost 8 bases and 5 bases respectively, with 16 bases between them. The CDR3 DNA is TGTGCCAGCGAGGGTACAGGGAGGCACGAGCAGTACTTC. Translated, it gives CASEGTGRHEQYF.

The V gene is TRBV5-4, the J gene TRBJ2-3; D is unclear. Per germline, CDR1 SGHNT and CDR2 YYREEE (reference sequence). This CDR3 spans 13 amino acids. Trimming removed 6 bases from V and 0 bases from J, with 8 bases in between. The chain's CDR3 is CASTAHSTDTQYF. The CDR3 DNA follows: TGTGCCAGCACGGCCCACAGCACAGATACGCAGTATTTT.

V gene TRBV7-9 combines with J gene TRBJ1-3; 7 bases are a match to TRBD1. This CDR3 is 15 amino acids long. V gave up 5 bases and J gave up 0 bases; unmatched junction bases: 4. Germline CDR1 and CDR2: SEHNR and FQNEAQ (reference sequence). CDR3 amino acids: CASSADRDSGNTIYF. CDR3 coding DNA: TGTGCCAGCAGCGCTGACAGGGACTCTGGAAACACCATATATTTT.